This T cell receptor beta chain stems from a study of blood T cell repertoires in COVID-19. Study background: Spain, Italy and the United States supplied samples that represented acute and convalescent COVID-19.

Sequencing used immunoSEQ multiplex PCR; TCRdb keeps in-frame clones, though not all of them. The sample contains hundreds of thousands of clones, 88% of which appear only once. This clone was seen only once. The study recruited people aged about 18 to 95 years across approximately 24 US areas. Clinical history reported by participants formed the basis on which cohorts were assigned. Either two negative PCRs, clearance, or symptom resolution qualified Cohort 3 donors as recovered. The sample taken for sequencing was PBMCs or T cells enriched from blood (not recorded which). The source of this sequence is a woman between 25 and 40 years old who had recovered from COVID-19.

CDR3 sequence reads: CASSLAGTSGSYEQYF. For the CDR3, the DNA is TGCGCCAGCAGCTTGGCCGGAACTAGCGGGAGCTACGAGCAGTACTTC. The J gene is TRBJ2-7, the V gene TRBV5-1; TRBD2 agrees at 11 bases. This CDR3 region has 16 residues. J gave up 3 bases and V 0 bases, and 5 bases lay outside the gene matches. Germline V lookup: CDR1 SGHRS, CDR2 YFSETQ.